The TCR beta chain described here comes from a study of synovial regulatory T cells in juvenile arthritis. The CDR3 has 11 amino acids. The entry carries no DNA sequence. CDR1 and CDR2 from the germline V gene are LNHDA and SQIVND (reference sequence). TCRdb's table, derived via immunoSEQ multiplex PCR, lists solely in-frame clones and lacks some. Listed are 8,000 to 10,000 clones; around 0.71% falls within the top ten. The source material was Treg cells from blood. The subset was: remaining (HLA-DR-negative) circulating blood Treg cells. V and J are TRBV19 and TRBJ1-3. The clonotype comes from a donor younger than 30 with juvenile idiopathic arthritis. Here the CDR3 reads CASSSGNTIYF. Filled out from reference TRBV19 and TRBJ1-3, the complete variable domain reads DGGITQSPKYLFRKEGQNVTLSCEQNLNHDAMYWYRQDPGQGLRLIYYSQIVNDFQKGDIAEGYSVSREKKESFPLTVTSAQKNPTAFYLCASSSGNTIYFGEGSWLTVV.